This T cell receptor beta chain derives from a study of OX40 agonist ivuxolimab in advanced cancers. Overall study context: Enrolled patients in dose escalation had cancers that were hepatocellular carcinoma, melanoma, renal cell or head and neck cancer. Study-wide results and limits: Both blood CD4+ and CD8+ T cells showed clonal growth by week 6 at 0.1 to 3.0 mg/kg.

Remarks on this clone: No antigen is known for it.

A history of autoimmune disease or systemic immunosuppression excluded patients. After removal of 5 bases from V and 9 bases from J, the junction contained 11 bases not matched to a gene. There are 15 residues in the CDR3. Germline V CDR1 and CDR2: SGHTA, FQGNSA. Measured with immunoSEQ multiplex PCR; TCRdb has only the in-frame clones, and not every one. This sample has 80,000 or so clones, with approximately 85% found just once. The V and J genes are TRBV7-2 and TRBJ2-1; 9 bases agree with TRBD1. Sequenced here: CD4+ or CD8+ T cells sorted from blood, sampled in a trial of the OX40 agonist ivuxolimab. The receptor was isolated from an adult with an advanced solid tumor such as melanoma, head and neck, liver or kidney cancer. The CDR3 nucleotides are TGTGCCAGCAGCCTTCAGGGACAGGGTCTCGGTGAGCAGTTCTTC. Protein sequence: CASSLQGQGLGEQFF.